A selection of T cell receptor beta chains follows, all from one sample in a study of CD8 T cells in ankylosing spondylitis. TCRdb analysed the 5' RACE reads with MiXCR anew, one entry per CDR3 protein. The sample shows about 540,000 distinct CDR3 sequences, about 13% of them seen only once. The sequenced sample was blood, either unsorted or a sorted T cell fraction (not recorded which). These receptors were obtained from a male donor with ankylosing spondylitis. The CDR3 runs from the conserved cysteine through the conserved F or W. The order of the fields is V gene, clone size, D gene, J gene, CDR3 DNA, CDR3 protein. D genes are given only for firm matches. Clone size, where shown, is once, few, many, or a class for clones that have expanded.

v_gene: TRBV11-2
abundance: -
d_gene: TRBD1
j_gene: TRBJ1-2
CDR3nt: TGTGCCAGCCGTCGGACAGGCGGCGGGGGCTACACCTTC
CDR3aa: CASRRTGGGGYTF

v_gene: TRBV6-2/TRBV6-3
abundance: -
d_gene: -
j_gene: TRBJ1-2
CDR3nt: TGTGCCAGCGGGGATAGCTATGGCTACACCTTC
CDR3aa: CASGDSYGYTF

v_gene: TRBV2
abundance: few
d_gene: -
j_gene: TRBJ2-7
CDR3nt: TGTGCCAGCACGCCCAGCCATCCACCGGTGGAGCAGTACTTC
CDR3aa: CASTPSHPPVEQYF

v_gene: TRBV3-1
abundance: few
d_gene: -
j_gene: TRBJ1-2
CDR3nt: TGTGCCAGCAGCCAAGAACCGGGCCTCTATGGCTACACCTTC
CDR3aa: CASSQEPGLYGYTF

v_gene: TRBV12-5
abundance: few
d_gene: -
j_gene: TRBJ2-3
CDR3nt: TGTGCTAGTGGTTTGCCACAAGGCACAGATACGCAGTATTTT
CDR3aa: CASGLPQGTDTQYF

v_gene: TRBV27
abundance: many
d_gene: -
j_gene: TRBJ2-2
CDR3nt: TGTGCCAGTTCCAATTCTTGGGGCACCGGGGAGCTGTTTTTT
CDR3aa: CASSNSWGTGELFF

v_gene: TRBV2
abundance: -
d_gene: TRBD1
j_gene: TRBJ1-5
CDR3nt: TGTGCCAGTCGAAGAGGACAGGTCAATCAGCCCCAGCATTTT
CDR3aa: CASRRGQVNQPQHF

v_gene: TRBV29-1
abundance: -
d_gene: -
j_gene: TRBJ1-1
CDR3nt: TGCAGCGTTATTGGGCCGGGATGGGGGAACACTGAAGCTTTCTTT
CDR3aa: CSVIGPGWGNTEAFF

v_gene: TRBV5-1
abundance: few
d_gene: TRBD2
j_gene: TRBJ2-1
CDR3nt: TGCGCCAGCAGCTCAATAGCGGGAGGTACCAATGAGCAGTTCTTC
CDR3aa: CASSSIAGGTNEQFF

v_gene: TRBV30
abundance: few
d_gene: -
j_gene: TRBJ2-5
CDR3nt: TGTGCCTGGAGCTGGGGGGATCGGGATCAAGAGACCCAGTACTTC
CDR3aa: CAWSWGDRDQETQYF

v_gene: TRBV15
abundance: few
d_gene: -
j_gene: TRBJ2-1
CDR3nt: TGTGCCACCAGCAGAGAGGCTGACCTCTCCTACAATGAGCAGTTCTTC
CDR3aa: CATSREADLSYNEQFF

v_gene: TRBV10-1
abundance: -
d_gene: -
j_gene: TRBJ1-2
CDR3nt: TGCGCCAGCAGTGAATGGGGGGAAGGCGGCTACACCTTC
CDR3aa: CASSEWGEGGYTF

v_gene: TRBV6-4
abundance: -
d_gene: -
j_gene: TRBJ2-7
CDR3nt: TGTGCCAGCAGTGAAAGGGTCGGGGATGAGCAGTACTTC
CDR3aa: CASSERVGDEQYF

v_gene: TRBV14
abundance: many
d_gene: -
j_gene: TRBJ2-3
CDR3nt: TGTGCCAGCAGCCGACAGCGAAGGGATACGCAGTATTTT
CDR3aa: CASSRQRRDTQYF

v_gene: TRBV10-2
abundance: -
d_gene: -
j_gene: TRBJ2-1
CDR3nt: TGCGCCAGCGGGGACTACAATGAGCAGTTCTTC
CDR3aa: CASGDYNEQFF